Listed here are 18 T cell receptor beta chains from one sample, sequenced in a study of OX40 agonist ivuxolimab in advanced cancers. TCRdb's table, derived via immunoSEQ multiplex PCR, lists solely in-frame clones and lacks some. The sample consists of about 54,000 clones, 85% to 95% of them appearing once. The starting material was CD4+ or CD8+ T cells sorted from blood, obtained in a trial of the OX40 agonist ivuxolimab. The receptors derive from an adult with an advanced solid tumor such as melanoma, head and neck, liver or kidney cancer.

The chain joins TRBV2 to TRBJ1-5; D is unclear. The V end was cut by 3 bases, the J end by 3 bases, with 9 bases between. CDR1 and CDR2 from the germline V gene are SNHLY and FYNNEI. This CDR3 spans 14 amino acids. The CDR3 region is CASSDLHFNQPQHF. The CDR3, as DNA: TGTGCCAGCAGTGATTTACACTTCAATCAGCCCCAGCATTTT.

The CDR3 DNA reads as TGTGCCAGCAGTTCCCCGGTGGGCAATGAGCAGTTCTTC. Encoded protein: CASSSPVGNEQFF. The J gene is TRBJ2-1, the V gene TRBV27; D remains unclear. The CDR3 spans 13 residues. The germline V gene encodes CDR1 MNHEY and CDR2 SMNVEV (reference sequence). V lost 4 bases, J lost 6 bases, and 10 bases lay in between.

This chain's CDR3 is CASSTWTSSYEQYF. DNA of the CDR3: TGCGCCAGCAGCACCTGGACAAGTTCGTATGAGCAGTACTTC. This rearrangement joins TRBV5-1 to TRBJ2-7; tentatively, D is TRBD1 (5 bases). The CDR3 spans 14 residues. CDR1 and CDR2 (germline): SGHRS, YFSETQ. Deletions cut 4 bases from V and 7 bases from J, with 18 bases between. Full variable domain (missing parts from reference TRBV5-1 and TRBJ2-7): KAGVTQTPRYLIKTRGQQVTLSCSPISGHRSVSWYQQTPGQGLQFLFEYFSETQRNKGNFPGRFSGRQFSNSRSEMNVSTLELGDSALYLCASSTWTSSYEQYFGPGTRLTVT.

V is TRBV5-1 and J is TRBJ2-7; tentatively, D is TRBD1 (5 bases). The CDR3 totals 13 residues. V lost 4 bases to trimming and J lost 4 bases, with 12 bases between them. The germline CDR1 and CDR2 sequences are SGHRS and YFSETQ. The CDR3 nucleotides read TGCGCCAGCAGCCCCTCGACAGAATACGAGCAGTACTTC. It translates to CASSPSTEYEQYF.

This chain uses TRBV7-3 with TRBJ2-1, with D hard to call. Per germline, CDR1 SGHTA and CDR2 FQGTGA. Trimming removed 4 bases from V and 10 bases from J, with 8 bases in between. The CDR3 extends over 11 amino acids. The CDR3 region is CASSSGREQFF. The DNA for the CDR3 is TGTGCCAGCAGCTCTGGGCGAGAGCAGTTCTTC.

The V and J genes are TRBV5-8 and TRBJ2-1; possibly TRBD1 for D (7 bases). The germline V gene encodes CDR1 SGHTS and CDR2 YDEGEE. Between the trimmed V and J ends, which lost 0 bases and 0 bases, there was a span of 10 bases. This CDR3 has 16 amino acids. CDR3 sequence (DNA): TGTGCCAGCAGCTTGGCAGGGGGGACCTCCTACAATGAGCAGTTCTTC. Translation: CASSLAGGTSYNEQFF.

The chain joins TRBV19 to TRBJ1-6; D is ambiguous. The ends were cut back, 2 bases at V and 5 bases at J, with 13 bases in the middle. Germline loops: CDR1 LNHDA, CDR2 SQIVND (reference sequence). The CDR3 consists of 16 residues. CDR3 nucleotides: TGTGCCAGTAGTATATATTTTGGGGTGAATAATTCACCCCTCCACTTT. It yields the protein CASSIYFGVNNSPLHF.

Notes on this clone: Other DNA sequences within the sample encode an identical CDR3. The chain recombines TRBV6-5 with TRBJ1-2, with 10 bases matching TRBD1. The CDR3 spans 14 residues. V dropped 2 bases and J dropped 3; count of bases not matched to a gene: 0. Looked up from germline, CDR1 is MNHEY and CDR2 is SVGAGI. The CDR3 loop is CASSYGQGDYGYTF. DNA of the CDR3: TGTGCCAGCAGTTACGGACAGGGGGACTATGGCTACACCTTC.

V is TRBV4-1 and J is TRBJ1-2; D not certain. The CDR3 extends over 12 amino acids. The germline V and J ends were trimmed by 4 bases and 5 bases, with 8 bases remaining between them. Per the germline V gene, CDR1 is MGHRA and CDR2 is YSYEKL. In DNA, the CDR3 is TGCGCCAGCAGCCCGGATAGTTATGGCTACACCTTC. It encodes CASSPDSYGYTF.

The chain employs TRBV2 and TRBJ1-1, with D uncertain. Between the trimmed V and J ends, which lost 1 base and 0 bases, there was a span of 9 bases. The length of the CDR3 is 15 residues. The germline CDR1 and CDR2 sequences are SNHLY and FYNNEI. CDR3 sequence reads: CASSEGAIMNTEAFF. The CDR3 DNA follows: TGTGCCAGCAGTGAAGGGGCGATCATGAACACTGAAGCTTTCTTT.

This sequence joins TRBV27 and TRBJ1-5; tentatively, D is TRBD1 (6 bases). Per germline, CDR1 MNHEY and CDR2 SMNVEV (reference sequence). With 6 bases removed from V and 7 bases from J, the gap between germline ends came to 16 bases. The CDR3 totals 14 residues. The DNA of the CDR3 is TGTGCCAGCAGCTCTATACAGGGATCACAGCCCCAGCATTTT. Translating it yields CASSSIQGSQPQHF.

The V and J genes are TRBV30 and TRBJ1-1; D not resolved. The V and J ends lost 2 bases and 3 bases respectively, with 19 bases between them. The CDR3 is 16 residues long. The germline V gene encodes CDR1 GTSNPN and CDR2 SVGIG (reference sequence). The CDR3 is CAWSPVSRPLDTEAFF. The CDR3 DNA is TGTGCCTGGAGTCCAGTCAGTAGGCCTCTTGACACTGAAGCTTTCTTT.

The gene calls are TRBV19 and TRBJ1-2; D might be TRBD1 (5 bases). The CDR3 covers 15 residues. V lost 3 bases to trimming and J lost 4 bases, with 15 bases between them. In germline, CDR1 is LNHDA, CDR2 SQIVND (reference sequence). The CDR3 here is CASSMGELAFYGYTF. DNA for the CDR3: TGTGCCAGTAGTATGGGGGAACTGGCGTTCTATGGCTACACCTTC. The whole variable domain, remainder taken from reference TRBV19 and TRBJ1-2, is DGGITQSPKYLFRKEGQNVTLSCEQNLNHDAMYWYRQDPGQGLRLIYYSQIVNDFQKGDIAEGYSVSREKKESFPLTVTSAQKNPTAFYLCASSMGELAFYGYTFGSGTRLTVV.

The V and J genes are TRBV28 and TRBJ2-2; the D is unclear. This CDR3 has 14 amino acids. Germline CDR1 is MDHEN and CDR2 is SYDVKM. The V gene lost 5 bases and the J gene lost 2 bases, with 9 bases spanning the gap. The CDR3 region has the DNA TGTGCCAGCAGTATAGTAGGTAACACCGGGGAGCTGTTTTTT. This translates into CASSIVGNTGELFF.

This sequence joins TRBV19 and TRBJ1-5; 8 bases are a match to TRBD1. J lost 7 bases, V lost 3 bases, and 8 bases had no gene match. This CDR3 contains 15 residues. Germline CDR1 LNHDA, CDR2 SQIVND (reference sequence). The CDR3 protein is CASSITGGSRQPQHF. The DNA for the CDR3 is TGTGCCAGTAGTATCACAGGGGGGTCCCGACAGCCCCAGCATTTT.

V and J are TRBV30 and TRBJ1-2; no firm D call. Germline loops: CDR1 GTSNPN, CDR2 SVGIG (reference sequence). The germline V and J ends were trimmed by 4 bases and 8 bases, with 11 bases remaining between them. The CDR3 is 11 residues long. The CDR3: CAWTPGVGYTF. CDR3 bases: TGTGCCTGGACCCCCGGGGTCGGCTACACCTTC.

The gene calls are TRBV9 and TRBJ2-3; no reliable D call. V was trimmed by 4 bases and J by 2 bases, leaving 8 bases between them. CDR1 is SGDLS, CDR2 YYNGEE, per germline. The length of the CDR3 is 13 residues. CDR3 coding DNA: TGTGCCAGCAGCTTACTGGACACAGATACGCAGTATTTT. It translates to CASSLLDTDTQYF.

The chain combines TRBV28 with TRBJ1-5; D uncertain. The V and J ends lost 4 bases and 4 bases respectively, with 17 bases between them. CDR3 length equals 16 residues. CDR1 and CDR2 from the germline V gene are MDHEN and SYDVKM. The CDR3 sequence is CASSWEESLTNQPQHF. DNA for the CDR3: TGTGCCAGCAGTTGGGAAGAGTCTCTCACTAATCAGCCCCAGCATTTT.